The 9 T cell receptor beta chains in this list originate from one sample, sequenced in a study of cytomegalovirus exposure and HLA in healthy donors. The PCR ran on 60 Vbeta and 13 Jbeta primers. The method was immunoSEQ multiplex PCR; TCRdb's version includes in-frame clones alone and lacks a portion of them. The repertoire has 120,000 or so clones, roughly a tenth of them found once; the top ten carry around 4.6%. The sequencing sample was made of PBMCs. These receptors originate from a young woman in good health and CMV-seropositive.

The V and J genes are TRBV15 and TRBJ2-1; no clear D gene. Germline CDR1 LNHNV, CDR2 YYDKDF (reference sequence). This CDR3 region has 13 residues. Deletions cut 0 bases from V and 7 bases from J, with 7 bases between. This CDR3 is CATSRETRNEQFF. CDR3 coding DNA: TGTGCCACCAGCAGAGAAACTCGAAATGAGCAGTTCTTC.

This sequence joins TRBV6-5 and TRBJ1-1, with D perhaps TRBD1 (6 bases). The CDR3 runs to 14 residues. The germline V and J ends were trimmed by 5 bases and 1 base, with 11 bases remaining between them. Germline V gene lookup returns CDR1 MNHEY and CDR2 SVGAGI. CDR3 residues: CASSRRGGNTEAFF. The DNA for the CDR3 is TGTGCCAGCAGTCGGCGAGGGGGGAACACTGAAGCTTTCTTT.

The chain has TRBV9 and TRBJ2-1, with D maybe TRBD1 (5 bases). CDR1 and CDR2 (germline): SGDLS, YYNGEE. This CDR3 is built from 14 residues. Trimming took off 3 bases at V and 8 bases at J, with 15 bases between the two ends. The CDR3 spells CASSEDTFYDEQFF. The CDR3 DNA reads TGTGCCAGCAGCGAGGACACTTTTTACGATGAGCAGTTCTTC.

The chain couples TRBV7-8 to TRBJ2-1, with 11 bases matching TRBD2. Germline V gene sequence: CDR1 SGHVS, CDR2 FQNEAQ. V lost 1 base, J lost 1 base, and 9 bases stayed unmatched. This CDR3 comprises 19 residues. This CDR3 is CASSLVVAGGPGSYNEQFF. Here the CDR3 DNA reads TGTGCCAGCAGCTTAGTAGTAGCGGGAGGGCCTGGGTCCTACAATGAGCAGTTCTTC.

The chain employs TRBV5-1 and TRBJ2-1, with a weak D call TRBD2 (6 bases). The germline V gene encodes CDR1 SGHRS and CDR2 YFSETQ. Trimming left V 4 bases short and J 0 bases short, with 11 bases between. This CDR3 is 15 amino acids long. DNA for the CDR3: TGCGCCAGCAGCACCCAGGGAGGCTCCTACAATGAGCAGTTCTTC. It encodes CASSTQGGSYNEQFF. The full variable domain, its missing parts supplied by reference TRBV5-1 and TRBJ2-1, is KAGVTQTPRYLIKTRGQQVTLSCSPISGHRSVSWYQQTPGQGLQFLFEYFSETQRNKGNFPGRFSGRQFSNSRSEMNVSTLELGDSALYLCASSTQGGSYNEQFFGPGTRLTVL.

There are a few counts of this clone. The rearrangement links TRBV11-1 to TRBJ1-1; tentatively, D is TRBD1 (6 bases). The CDR3 has 18 amino acids. The germline V and J ends were trimmed by 5 bases and 1 base, with 23 bases remaining between them. The germline gives CDR1 SGHAT, CDR2 FQDESV (reference sequence). The CDR3 sequence: CASSQGGFPGKRNTEAFF. In DNA, the CDR3 is TGTGCCAGCAGCCAAGGGGGTTTTCCAGGCAAGAGGAACACTGAAGCTTTCTTT.

This chain uses TRBV28 with TRBJ1-2; 8 positions agree with TRBD1. CDR3 length equals 16 residues. With V trimmed by 7 bases and J by 6 bases, 16 bases remained unmatched. CDR1 MDHEN and CDR2 SYDVKM come from the germline V gene. CDR3 sequence reads: CASNLPVGTGANGYTF. CDR3 DNA sequence: TGTGCCAGCAACCTTCCGGTCGGGACAGGAGCTAATGGCTACACCTTC.

This clone was seen a handful of times. The chain uses TRBV7-8 and TRBJ2-1; D is uncertain. The CDR3 is made up of 11 amino acids. Germline CDR1 is SGHVS and CDR2 is FQNEAQ. Trimming shortened V by 5 bases and J by 10 bases, and 9 bases separated the two germline ends. The CDR3 coding sequence is TGTGCCAGCAGCCCACGCCTAGAGCAGTTCTTC. This codes for CASSPRLEQFF.

This clone was counted at least ten times. The chain is built from TRBV5-6 and TRBJ2-2; 7 bases map to TRBD1. The CDR3 extends over 18 amino acids. Germline V lookup: CDR1 SGHDT, CDR2 YYEEEE. V dropped 4 bases and J dropped 6; count of bases not matched to a gene: 18. CDR3: CASSHRALVKGASGELFF. The CDR3 region has the DNA TGTGCCAGCAGCCACCGAGCTTTGGTGAAGGGGGCATCCGGGGAGCTGTTTTTT.